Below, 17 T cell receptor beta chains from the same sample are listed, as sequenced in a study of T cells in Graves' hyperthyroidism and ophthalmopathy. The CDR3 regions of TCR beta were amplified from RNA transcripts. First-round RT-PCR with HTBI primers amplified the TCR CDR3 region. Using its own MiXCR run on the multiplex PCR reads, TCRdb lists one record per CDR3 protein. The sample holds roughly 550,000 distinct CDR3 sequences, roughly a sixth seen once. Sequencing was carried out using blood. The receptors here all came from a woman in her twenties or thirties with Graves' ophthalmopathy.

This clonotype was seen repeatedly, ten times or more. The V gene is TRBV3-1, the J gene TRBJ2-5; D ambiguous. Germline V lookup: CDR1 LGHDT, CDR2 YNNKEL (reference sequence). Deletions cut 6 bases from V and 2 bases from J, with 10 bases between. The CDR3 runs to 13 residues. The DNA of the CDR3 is TGTGCCAGCAGTTGGAAGGTGCAAGAGACCCAGTACTTC. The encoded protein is CASSWKVQETQYF.

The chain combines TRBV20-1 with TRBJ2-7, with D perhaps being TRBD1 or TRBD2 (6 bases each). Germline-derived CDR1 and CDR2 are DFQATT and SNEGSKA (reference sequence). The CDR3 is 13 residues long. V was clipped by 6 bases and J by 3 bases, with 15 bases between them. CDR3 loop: CSALGGSLYEQYF. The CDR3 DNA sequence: TGCAGTGCCCTCGGGGGCTCTCTCTACGAGCAGTACTTC.

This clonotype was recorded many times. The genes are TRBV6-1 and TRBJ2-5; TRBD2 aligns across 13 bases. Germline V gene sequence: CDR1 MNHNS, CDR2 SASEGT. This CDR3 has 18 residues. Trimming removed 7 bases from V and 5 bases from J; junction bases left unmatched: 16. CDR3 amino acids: CASNPGWTSGRSGETQYF. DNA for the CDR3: TGTGCCAGCAACCCAGGATGGACTAGCGGGAGATCGGGGGAGACCCAGTACTTC.

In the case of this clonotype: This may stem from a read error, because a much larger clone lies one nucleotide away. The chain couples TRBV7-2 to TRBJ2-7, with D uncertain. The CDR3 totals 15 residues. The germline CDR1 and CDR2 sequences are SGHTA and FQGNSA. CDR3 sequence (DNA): TGTGTCAGCAACATAAGGACGTTGGGCTCCTACGAGCAGTACTTC. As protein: CVSNIRTLGSYEQYF.

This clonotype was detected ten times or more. CDR3: CSATISDRGRYEQFF. CDR3 coding DNA: TGCAGTGCCACGATATCGGACAGGGGGAGGTATGAGCAGTTCTTC. The chain carries TRBV20-1 and TRBJ2-1, with 10 bases identical to TRBD1. Germline V lookup: CDR1 DFQATT, CDR2 SNEGSKA (reference sequence). CDR3 length equals 15 residues. V shed 6 bases and J 8 bases; nucleotides not matched to a gene: 13.

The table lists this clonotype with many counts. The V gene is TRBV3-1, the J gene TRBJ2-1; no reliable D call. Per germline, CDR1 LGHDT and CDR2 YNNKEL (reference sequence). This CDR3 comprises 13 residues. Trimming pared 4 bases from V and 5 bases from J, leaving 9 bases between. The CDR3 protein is CASSPVGDNEQFF. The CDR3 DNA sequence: TGTGCCAGCAGCCCAGTTGGGGACAATGAGCAGTTCTTC.

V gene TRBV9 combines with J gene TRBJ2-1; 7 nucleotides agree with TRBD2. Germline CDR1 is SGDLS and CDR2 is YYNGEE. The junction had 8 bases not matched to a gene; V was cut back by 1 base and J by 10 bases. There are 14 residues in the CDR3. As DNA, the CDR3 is TGTGCCAGCAGCGTAAGGGGAGGGTCTGGGGAGCAGTTCTTC. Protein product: CASSVRGGSGEQFF. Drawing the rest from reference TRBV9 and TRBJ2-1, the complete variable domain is DSGVTQTPKHLITATGQRVTLRCSPRSGDLSVYWYQQSLDQGLQFLIQYYNGEERAKGNILERFSAQQFPDLHSELNLSSLELGDSALYFCASSVRGGSGEQFFGPGTRLTVL.

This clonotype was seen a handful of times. CDR3 protein: CASRAGQSNQPQHF. Written as DNA, the CDR3 is TGTGCCAGCAGGGCGGGACAGAGCAATCAGCCCCAGCATTTT. The chain is built from TRBV28 and TRBJ1-5, with 7 bases identical to TRBD1. The germline gives CDR1 MDHEN, CDR2 SYDVKM. There are 14 residues in the CDR3. V lost 6 bases, J lost 1 base, and 3 bases stayed unmatched.

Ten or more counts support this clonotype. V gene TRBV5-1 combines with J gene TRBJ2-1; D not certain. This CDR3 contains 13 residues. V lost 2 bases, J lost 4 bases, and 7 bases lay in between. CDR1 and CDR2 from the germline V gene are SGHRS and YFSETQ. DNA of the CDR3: TGCGCCAGCAGCTTTCAAGCGTACAATGAGCAGTTCTTC. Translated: CASSFQAYNEQFF.

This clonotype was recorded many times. This CDR3 reads CASSFPIVPYEQYF. CDR3 sequence (DNA): TGTGCCAGCAGTTTCCCTATCGTCCCCTACGAGCAGTACTTC. The V and J genes are TRBV6-2 or TRBV6-3 and TRBJ2-7; D call uncertain. This CDR3 spans 14 amino acids. Per germline, CDR1 MNHEY and CDR2 SVGEGT. V was cut by 4 bases and J by 2 bases, with 12 bases left in between.

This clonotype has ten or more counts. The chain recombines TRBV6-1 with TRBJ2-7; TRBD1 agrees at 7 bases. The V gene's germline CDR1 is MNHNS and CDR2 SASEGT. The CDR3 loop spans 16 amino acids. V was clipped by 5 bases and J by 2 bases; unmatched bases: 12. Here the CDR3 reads CASSLGPGGATYEQYF. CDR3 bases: TGTGCCAGCAGTCTCGGCCCAGGGGGAGCAACCTACGAGCAGTACTTC.

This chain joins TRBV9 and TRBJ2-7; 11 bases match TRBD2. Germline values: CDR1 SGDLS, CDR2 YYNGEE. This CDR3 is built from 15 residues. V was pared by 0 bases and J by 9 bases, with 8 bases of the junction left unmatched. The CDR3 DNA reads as TGTGCCAGCAGCGTAGAGGCTAGCGGGAGGTGGGGGCAGTACTTC. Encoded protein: CASSVEASGRWGQYF.

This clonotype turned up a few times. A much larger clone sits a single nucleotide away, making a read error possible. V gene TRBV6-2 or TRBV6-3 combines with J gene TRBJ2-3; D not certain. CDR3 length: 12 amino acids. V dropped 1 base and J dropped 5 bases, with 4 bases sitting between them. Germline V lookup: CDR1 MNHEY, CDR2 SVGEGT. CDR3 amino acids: CASSYWKDTQYF. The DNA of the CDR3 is TGTGCCAGCAGTTACTGGAAAGATACGCAGTATTTT.

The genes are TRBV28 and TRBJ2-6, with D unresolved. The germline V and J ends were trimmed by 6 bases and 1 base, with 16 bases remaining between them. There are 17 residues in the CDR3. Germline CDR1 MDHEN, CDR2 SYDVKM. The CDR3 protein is CASSYSTGRSGANVLTF. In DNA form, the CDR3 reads TGTGCCAGCAGCTACTCAACGGGCCGGTCTGGGGCCAACGTCCTGACTTTC.

CDR3 sequence: CASSLGDTQPQHF. As DNA, the CDR3 is TGTGCCAGCAGCTTAGGGGACACGCAGCCCCAGCATTTT. This chain connects TRBV7-9 to TRBJ1-5; maybe TRBD1 (6 bases). The germline V gene has CDR1 SEHNR and CDR2 FQNEAQ (reference sequence). V dropped 1 base and J dropped 7 bases, with 8 bases sitting between them. The CDR3 is 13 residues long.

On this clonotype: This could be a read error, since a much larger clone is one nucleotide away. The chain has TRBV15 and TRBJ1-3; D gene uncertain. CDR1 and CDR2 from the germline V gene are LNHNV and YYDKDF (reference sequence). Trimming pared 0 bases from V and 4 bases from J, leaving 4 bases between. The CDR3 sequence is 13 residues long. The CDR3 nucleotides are TGTGCCACCAGCAGAGATCTGGGAAACACCATATATTTT. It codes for CATSRDLGNTIYF. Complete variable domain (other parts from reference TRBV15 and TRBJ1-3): DAMVIQNPRYQVTQFGKPVTLSCSQTLNHNVMYWYQQKSSQAPKLLFHYYDKDFNNEADTPDNFQSRRPNTSFCFLDIRSPGLGDTAMYLCATSRDLGNTIYFGEGSWLTVV.

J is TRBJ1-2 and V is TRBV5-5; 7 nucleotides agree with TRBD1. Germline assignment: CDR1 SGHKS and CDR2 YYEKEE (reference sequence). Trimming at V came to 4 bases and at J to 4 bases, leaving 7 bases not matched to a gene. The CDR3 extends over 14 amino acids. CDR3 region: CASSPRSGGYGYTF. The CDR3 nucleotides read TGTGCCAGCAGCCCGAGATCAGGGGGCTATGGCTACACCTTC.